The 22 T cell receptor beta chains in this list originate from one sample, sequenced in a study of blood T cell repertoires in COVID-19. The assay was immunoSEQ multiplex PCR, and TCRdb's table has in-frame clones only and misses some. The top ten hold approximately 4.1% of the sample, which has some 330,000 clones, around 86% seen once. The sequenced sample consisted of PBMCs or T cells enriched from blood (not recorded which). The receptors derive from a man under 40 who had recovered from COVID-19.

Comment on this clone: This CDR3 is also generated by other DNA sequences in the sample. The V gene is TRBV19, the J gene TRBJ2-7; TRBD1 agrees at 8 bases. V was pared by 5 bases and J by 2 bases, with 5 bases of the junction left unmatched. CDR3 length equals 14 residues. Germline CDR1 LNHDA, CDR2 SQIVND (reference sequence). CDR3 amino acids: CASSVGQGPYEQYF. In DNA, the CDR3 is TGTGCCAGTAGTGTCGGACAGGGCCCCTACGAGCAGTACTTC. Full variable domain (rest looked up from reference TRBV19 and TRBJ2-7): DGGITQSPKYLFRKEGQNVTLSCEQNLNHDAMYWYRQDPGQGLRLIYYSQIVNDFQKGDIAEGYSVSREKKESFPLTVTSAQKNPTAFYLCASSVGQGPYEQYFGPGTRLTVT.

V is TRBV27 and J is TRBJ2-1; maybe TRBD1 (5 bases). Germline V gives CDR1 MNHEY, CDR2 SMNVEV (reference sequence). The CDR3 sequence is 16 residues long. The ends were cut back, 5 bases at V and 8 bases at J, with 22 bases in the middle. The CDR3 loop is CASSTPSLGRGDEQFF. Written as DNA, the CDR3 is TGTGCCAGCAGTACCCCGTCTCTCGGAAGGGGCGATGAGCAGTTCTTC.

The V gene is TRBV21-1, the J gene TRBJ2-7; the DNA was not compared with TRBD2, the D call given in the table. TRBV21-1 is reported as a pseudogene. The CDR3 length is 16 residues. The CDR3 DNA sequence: TGTGCCAGCAGCTATGTCACCGGAGGGCCTAGACGGTGGCAGTACTTC. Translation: CASSYVTGGPRRWQYF.

For the CDR3, the DNA is TGTGCCAGCAGCTTAGAAGCGAACTATGGCTACACCTTC. Translating it yields CASSLEANYGYTF. The chain is built from TRBV7-2 and TRBJ1-2; D is ambiguous. The CDR3 runs to 13 residues. The V end lost 1 base, the J end lost 2 bases, and 5 bases lay between the germline ends. Germline CDR1 is SGHTA and CDR2 is FQGNSA.

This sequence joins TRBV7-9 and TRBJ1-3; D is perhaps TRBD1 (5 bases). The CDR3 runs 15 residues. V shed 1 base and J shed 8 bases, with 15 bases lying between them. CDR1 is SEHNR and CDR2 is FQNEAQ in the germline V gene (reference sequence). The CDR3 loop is CASSLGTTEGDTIYF. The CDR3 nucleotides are TGTGCCAGCAGCTTAGGAACAACAGAAGGGGACACCATATATTTT.

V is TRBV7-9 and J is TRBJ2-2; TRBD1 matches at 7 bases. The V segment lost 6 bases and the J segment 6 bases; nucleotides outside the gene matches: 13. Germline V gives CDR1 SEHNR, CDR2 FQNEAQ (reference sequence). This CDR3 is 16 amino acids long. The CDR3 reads CASRNENRGLAGELFF. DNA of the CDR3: TGTGCCAGCAGAAACGAAAACAGGGGCCTGGCCGGGGAGCTGTTTTTT. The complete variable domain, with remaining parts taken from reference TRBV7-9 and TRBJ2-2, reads DTGVSQNPRHKITKRGQNVTFRCDPISEHNRLYWYRQTLGQGPEFLTYFQNEAQLEKSRLLSDRFSAERPKGSFSTLEIQRTEQGDSAMYLCASRNENRGLAGELFFGEGSRLTVL.

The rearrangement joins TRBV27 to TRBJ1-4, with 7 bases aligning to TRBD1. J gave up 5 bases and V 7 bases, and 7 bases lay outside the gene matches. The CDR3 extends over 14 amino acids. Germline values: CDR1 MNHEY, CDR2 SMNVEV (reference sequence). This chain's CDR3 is CASTSGQMNEKLFF. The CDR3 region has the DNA TGTGCCAGCACCTCGGGACAGATGAATGAAAAACTGTTTTTT.

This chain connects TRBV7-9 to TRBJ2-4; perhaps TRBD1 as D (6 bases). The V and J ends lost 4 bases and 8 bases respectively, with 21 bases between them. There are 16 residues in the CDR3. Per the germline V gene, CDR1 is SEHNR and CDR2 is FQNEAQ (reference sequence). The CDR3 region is CASSSPRGSGWDIQYF. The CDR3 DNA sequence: TGTGCCAGCAGCTCGCCTAGGGGGTCTGGATGGGACATTCAGTACTTC.

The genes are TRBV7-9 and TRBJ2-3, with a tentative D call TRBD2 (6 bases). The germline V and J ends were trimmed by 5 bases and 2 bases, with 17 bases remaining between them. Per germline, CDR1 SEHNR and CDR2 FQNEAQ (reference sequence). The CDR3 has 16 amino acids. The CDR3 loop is CASSIPSGSLTDTQYF. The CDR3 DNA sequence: TGTGCCAGCAGCATCCCCTCCGGGAGCCTCACAGATACGCAGTATTTT.

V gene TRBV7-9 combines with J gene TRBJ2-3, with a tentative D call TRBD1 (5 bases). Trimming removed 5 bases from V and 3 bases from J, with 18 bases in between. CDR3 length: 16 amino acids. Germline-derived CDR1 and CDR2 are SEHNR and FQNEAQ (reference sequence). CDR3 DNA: TGTGCCAGCAGCCGAAAGATAGGGGCTTTAACAGATACGCAGTATTTT. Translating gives CASSRKIGALTDTQYF.

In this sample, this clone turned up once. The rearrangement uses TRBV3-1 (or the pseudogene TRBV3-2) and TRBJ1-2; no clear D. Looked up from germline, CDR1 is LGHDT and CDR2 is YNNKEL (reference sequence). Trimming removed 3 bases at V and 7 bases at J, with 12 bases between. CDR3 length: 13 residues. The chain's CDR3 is CASSQTAPGGYTF. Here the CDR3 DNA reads TGTGCCAGCAGCCAGACGGCCCCGGGTGGCTACACCTTC.

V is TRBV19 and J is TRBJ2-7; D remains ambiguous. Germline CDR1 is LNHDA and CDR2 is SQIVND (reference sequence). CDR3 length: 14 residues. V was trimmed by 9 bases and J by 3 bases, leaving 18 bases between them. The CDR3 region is CASKPQWANYEQYF. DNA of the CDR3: TGTGCCAGCAAACCTCAGTGGGCAAACTACGAGCAGTACTTC. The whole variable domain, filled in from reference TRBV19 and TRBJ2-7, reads DGGITQSPKYLFRKEGQNVTLSCEQNLNHDAMYWYRQDPGQGLRLIYYSQIVNDFQKGDIAEGYSVSREKKESFPLTVTSAQKNPTAFYLCASKPQWANYEQYFGPGTRLTVT.

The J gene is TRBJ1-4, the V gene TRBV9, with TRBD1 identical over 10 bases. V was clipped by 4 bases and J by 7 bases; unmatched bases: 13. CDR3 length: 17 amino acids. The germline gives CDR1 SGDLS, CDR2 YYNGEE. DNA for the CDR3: TGTGCCAGCAGCATCCTGCCGGTGGGACAGGGGTTTGAAAAACTGTTTTTT. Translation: CASSILPVGQGFEKLFF. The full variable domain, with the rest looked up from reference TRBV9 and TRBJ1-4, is DSGVTQTPKHLITATGQRVTLRCSPRSGDLSVYWYQQSLDQGLQFLIQYYNGEERAKGNILERFSAQQFPDLHSELNLSSLELGDSALYFCASSILPVGQGFEKLFFGSGTQLSVL.

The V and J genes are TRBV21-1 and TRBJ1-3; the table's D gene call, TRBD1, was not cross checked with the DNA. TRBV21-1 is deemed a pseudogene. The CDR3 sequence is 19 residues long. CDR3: CASSKPEPRDKLSGNTIYF. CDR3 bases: TGTGCCAGCAGCAAACCCGAACCACGTGACAAACTCTCTGGAAACACCATATATTTT.

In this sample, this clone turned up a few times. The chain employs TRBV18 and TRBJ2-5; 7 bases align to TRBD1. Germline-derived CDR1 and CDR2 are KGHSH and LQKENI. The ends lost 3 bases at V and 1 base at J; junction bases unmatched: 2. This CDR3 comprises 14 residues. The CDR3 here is CASSPTGFQETQYF. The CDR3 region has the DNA TGTGCCAGCTCACCGACAGGGTTCCAAGAGACCCAGTACTTC.

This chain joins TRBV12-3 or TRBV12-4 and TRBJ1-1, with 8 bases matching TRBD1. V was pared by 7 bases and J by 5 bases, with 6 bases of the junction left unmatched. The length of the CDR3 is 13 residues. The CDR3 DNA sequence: TGTGCCAGCACCGCTACAGGGGGGACTGAAGCTTTCTTT. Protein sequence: CASTATGGTEAFF.

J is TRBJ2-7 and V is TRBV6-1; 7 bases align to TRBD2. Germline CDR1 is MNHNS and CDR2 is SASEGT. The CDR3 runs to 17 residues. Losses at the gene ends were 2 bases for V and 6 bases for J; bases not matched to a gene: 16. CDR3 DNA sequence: TGTGCCAGCAGTGAATTGGGAGCGGGAACAGCGTTGGGCGAGCAGTACTTC. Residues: CASSELGAGTALGEQYF.

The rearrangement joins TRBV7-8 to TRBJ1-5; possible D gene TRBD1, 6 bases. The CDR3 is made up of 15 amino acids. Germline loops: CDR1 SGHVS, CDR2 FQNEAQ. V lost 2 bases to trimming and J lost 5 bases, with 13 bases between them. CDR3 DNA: TGTGCCAGCAGCTTAAACAGGGTGCGGGATCAGCCCCAGCATTTT. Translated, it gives CASSLNRVRDQPQHF.

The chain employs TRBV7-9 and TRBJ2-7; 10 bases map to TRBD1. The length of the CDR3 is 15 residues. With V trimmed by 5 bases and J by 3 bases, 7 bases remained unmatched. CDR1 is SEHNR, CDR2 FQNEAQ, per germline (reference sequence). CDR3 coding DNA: TGTGCCAGCAGCGCCCGGGACAGGGGTTTCTACGAGCAGTACTTC. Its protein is CASSARDRGFYEQYF.

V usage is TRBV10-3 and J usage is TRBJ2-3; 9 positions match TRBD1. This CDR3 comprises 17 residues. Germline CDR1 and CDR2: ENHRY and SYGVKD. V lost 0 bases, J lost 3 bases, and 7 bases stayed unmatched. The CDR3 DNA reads TGTGCCATCAGTGAGTCGATCGGGACAGGGACAACAGATACGCAGTATTTT. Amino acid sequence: CAISESIGTGTTDTQYF.

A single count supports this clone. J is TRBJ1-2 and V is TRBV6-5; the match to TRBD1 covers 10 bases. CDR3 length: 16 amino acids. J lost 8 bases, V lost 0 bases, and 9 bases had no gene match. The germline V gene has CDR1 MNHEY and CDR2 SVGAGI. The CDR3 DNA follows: TGTGCCAGCAGTTACTCGGGACAGGGGAGTCGTCGGGGCTACACCTTC. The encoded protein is CASSYSGQGSRRGYTF.

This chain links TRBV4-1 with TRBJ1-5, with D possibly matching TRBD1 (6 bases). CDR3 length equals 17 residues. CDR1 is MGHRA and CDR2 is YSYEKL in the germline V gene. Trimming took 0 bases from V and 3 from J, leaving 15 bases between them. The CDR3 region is CASSQDWDMIVNQPQHF. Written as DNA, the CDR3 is TGCGCCAGCAGCCAAGATTGGGACATGATAGTCAATCAGCCCCAGCATTTT.